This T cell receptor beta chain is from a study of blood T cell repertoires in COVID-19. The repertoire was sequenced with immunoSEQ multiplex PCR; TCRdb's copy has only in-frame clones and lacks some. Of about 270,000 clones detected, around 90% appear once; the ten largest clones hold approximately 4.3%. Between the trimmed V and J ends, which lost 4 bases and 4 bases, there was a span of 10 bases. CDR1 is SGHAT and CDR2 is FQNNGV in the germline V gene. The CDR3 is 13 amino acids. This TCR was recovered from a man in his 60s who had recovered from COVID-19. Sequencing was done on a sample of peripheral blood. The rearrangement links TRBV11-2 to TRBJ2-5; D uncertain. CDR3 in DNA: TGTGCCAGCAGCTCCCCCCCGGGAGAGACCCAGTACTTC. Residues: CASSSPPGETQYF. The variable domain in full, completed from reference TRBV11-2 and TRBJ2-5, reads EAGVAQSPRYKIIEKRQSVAFWCNPISGHATLYWYQQILGQGPKLLIQFQNNGVVDDSQLPKDRFSAERLKGVDSTLKIQPAKLEDSAVYLCASSSPPGETQYFGPGTRLLVL.